This passage covers 26 T cell receptor beta chains from one sample sequenced in a study of cytomegalovirus exposure and HLA in healthy donors. Researchers ran the PCR with 60 Vbeta and 13 Jbeta primers. Using immunoSEQ multiplex PCR, the repertoire was profiled, and TCRdb retains in-frame clones only, with some absent. The profile shows some 200,000 clones, approximately 80% of them singletons. The sequencing input was PBMCs. These receptors were obtained from a woman younger than 35 in good health and CMV-seronegative.

This clone was recorded once. The genes are TRBV7-6 and TRBJ2-1; 16 bases align to TRBD2. The CDR3 length is 16 residues. The germline V gene encodes CDR1 SGHVS and CDR2 FNYEAQ. Trimming cost V 4 bases and J 14 bases; bases outside gene matches: 11. CDR3 amino acids: CASSSTGLAGGGLEFF. CDR3 DNA sequence: TGTGCCAGCAGCTCCACGGGACTAGCGGGAGGGGGGCTTGAGTTCTTC.

The chain links TRBV27 to TRBJ2-7; D unresolved. This CDR3 has 13 residues. The germline V gene encodes CDR1 MNHEY and CDR2 SMNVEV (reference sequence). V lost 4 bases and J 0 bases, leaving 7 bases between the germline ends. The DNA for the CDR3 is TGTGCCAGCAGTTCCCCCCACTCCTACGAGCAGTACTTC. It translates to CASSSPHSYEQYF.

The J gene is TRBJ2-2, the V gene TRBV11-2, with 8 bases fitting TRBD1. CDR3 length: 15 residues. CDR1 and CDR2 (germline): SGHAT, FQNNGV. Trimming at V came to 5 bases and at J to 4 bases, leaving 6 bases not matched to a gene. Written as DNA, the CDR3 is TGTGCCAGCAGCGACAGGGGCGGTGGCACCGGGGAGCTGTTTTTT. The encoded protein is CASSDRGGGTGELFF.

V gene TRBV29-1 combines with J gene TRBJ2-5; 12 bases are a match to TRBD1. CDR1 and CDR2 (germline): SQVTM, ANQGSEA. The V gene end was trimmed by 3 bases and the J gene end by 5 bases; junction bases not matched to a gene: 4. The CDR3 has 14 residues. The CDR3: CSVEGQGAIETQYF. The CDR3 nucleotides read TGCAGCGTTGAGGGACAGGGGGCGATCGAGACCCAGTACTTC.

The CDR3 region is CASSVSGGLSSTDTQYF. The CDR3 nucleotides are TGTGCCAGCAGTGTTTCAGGCGGGTTATCTAGCACAGATACGCAGTATTTT. The chain uses TRBV6-1 and TRBJ2-3; a weak D match, TRBD2 (5 bases). CDR3 length equals 17 residues. Per germline, CDR1 MNHNS and CDR2 SASEGT. Trimming shortened V by 4 bases and J by 0 bases, and 17 bases separated the two germline ends.

J is TRBJ2-1 and V is TRBV27; TRBD2 matches at 11 bases. The germline CDR1 and CDR2 sequences are MNHEY and SMNVEV (reference sequence). The CDR3 has 13 residues. V shed 8 bases, J shed 5 bases, and the junction held 2 bases outside the gene matches. The CDR3: CASPTSGNNEQFF. Here the CDR3 DNA reads TGTGCCAGCCCGACTAGCGGGAACAATGAGCAGTTCTTC.

The chain uses TRBV4-3 and TRBJ2-2, with a weak D call TRBD2 (5 bases). V was shortened by 0 bases and J by 6 bases, with 8 bases between the two germline ends. Per germline, CDR1 LGHNA and CDR2 YSLEER. The CDR3 is 14 residues long. The CDR3 here is CASSQDVGAGELFF. CDR3 sequence (DNA): TGCGCCAGCAGCCAAGATGTCGGGGCCGGGGAGCTGTTTTTT.

The chain has TRBV7-9 and TRBJ2-7; TRBD2 aligns across 13 bases. The J segment lost 5 bases and the V segment lost 5 bases, leaving 9 bases of the junction unmatched. Germline CDR1 SEHNR, CDR2 FQNEAQ (reference sequence). The CDR3 contains 16 residues. The DNA for the CDR3 is TGTGCCAGCAGCCCCCGGACTAGCGGGAGTGACAACGAGCAGTACTTC. Protein: CASSPRTSGSDNEQYF. Full variable domain (missing parts from reference TRBV7-9 and TRBJ2-7): DTGVSQNPRHKITKRGQNVTFRCDPISEHNRLYWYRQTLGQGPEFLTYFQNEAQLEKSRLLSDRFSAERPKGSFSTLEIQRTEQGDSAMYLCASSPRTSGSDNEQYFGPGTRLTVT.

The rearrangement links TRBV6-1 to TRBJ1-1; D perhaps matches TRBD1 (5 bases). V lost 1 base and J lost 4, with 16 bases in between. This CDR3 has 16 amino acids. Germline V gene sequence: CDR1 MNHNS, CDR2 SASEGT. CDR3: CASSEEMTAWGTEAFF. CDR3 nucleotides: TGTGCCAGCAGTGAAGAGATGACAGCTTGGGGCACTGAAGCTTTCTTT.

This chain uses TRBV11-3 with TRBJ1-1; tentatively, D is TRBD1 (5 bases). Germline V gene data show CDR1 as SGHNT and CDR2 as YENEEA. V lost 0 bases and J lost 1, with 15 bases in between. The CDR3 runs to 17 residues. CDR3 in DNA: TGTGCCAGCAGCTTAGATTTATGGGGCCAGGAGAACACTGAAGCTTTCTTT. This translates into CASSLDLWGQENTEAFF. Full variable domain (remainder filled in from reference TRBV11-3 and TRBJ1-1): EAGVVQSPRYKIIEKKQPVAFWCNPISGHNTLYWYLQNLGQGPELLIRYENEEAVDDSQLPKDRFSAERLKGVDSTLKIQPAELGDSAVYLCASSLDLWGQENTEAFFGQGTRLTVV.

V gene TRBV6-5 combines with J gene TRBJ2-7, with D maybe TRBD1 (5 bases). The CDR3 sequence is 15 residues long. The germline V gene has CDR1 MNHEY and CDR2 SVGAGI. V was cut by 0 bases and J by 0 bases, with 9 bases left in between. The CDR3 DNA reads as TGTGCCAGCAGTTACTCAGGGGATAGCTCCTACGAGCAGTACTTC. This codes for CASSYSGDSSYEQYF.

The genes are TRBV28 and TRBJ2-7; 13 nucleotides line up with TRBD2. This CDR3 has 15 residues. With V trimmed by 6 bases and J by 2 bases, 4 bases remained unmatched. Germline CDR1 MDHEN, CDR2 SYDVKM. CDR3 nucleotides: TGTGCCAGCAGCCCGGGACTAGCGGGGACCTACGAGCAGTACTTC. It codes for CASSPGLAGTYEQYF.

The chain links TRBV28 to TRBJ2-3; 7 bases match TRBD1. CDR3 length: 14 amino acids. The trim removed 7 bases at V and 8 bases at J, leaving 12 bases unmatched. Germline V gene lookup returns CDR1 MDHEN and CDR2 SYDVKM. CDR3 protein: CASINRGGDATQYF. The CDR3, as DNA: TGTGCCAGCATCAACAGGGGTGGCGATGCTACGCAGTATTTT. Full variable domain (outside the CDR3, taken from reference TRBV28 and TRBJ2-3): DVKVTQSSRYLVKRTGEKVFLECVQDMDHENMFWYRQDPGLGLRLIYFSYDVKMKEKGDIPEGYSVSREKKERFSLILESASTNQTSMYLCASINRGGDATQYFGPGTRLTVL.

This chain uses TRBV4-3 with TRBJ2-1; 10 nucleotides match TRBD2. V lost 4 bases, J lost 3 bases, and 3 bases stayed unmatched. The CDR3 is made up of 15 amino acids. Per germline, CDR1 LGHNA and CDR2 YSLEER. The CDR3 loop is CASSRTSGDYNEQFF. The CDR3 region has the DNA TGCGCCAGCAGCCGAACTAGCGGGGACTACAATGAGCAGTTCTTC.

The chain has TRBV28 and TRBJ2-2; D is ambiguous. V was cut by 2 bases and J by 3 bases, with 4 bases left in between. The CDR3 loop spans 13 amino acids. Germline V CDR1 and CDR2: MDHEN, SYDVKM. CDR3 bases: TGTGCCAGCAGTTTAACAGACACCGGGGAGCTGTTTTTT. This encodes CASSLTDTGELFF.

This sequence joins TRBV7-2 and TRBJ1-3, with TRBD1 identical over 8 bases. Germline V gene sequence: CDR1 SGHTA, CDR2 FQGNSA. Trimming took 0 bases from V and 0 from J; bases not matched to a gene: 4. The CDR3 runs 17 residues. CDR3 in DNA: TGTGCCAGCAGCTTAGCAGCAGGGGGCCTCTCTGGAAACACCATATATTTT. This encodes CASSLAAGGLSGNTIYF. Combining the CDR3 with reference TRBV7-2 and TRBJ1-3 gives the whole variable domain GAGVSQSPSNKVTEKGKDVELRCDPISGHTALYWYRQSLGQGLEFLIYFQGNSAPDKSGLPSDRFSAERTGGSVSTLTIQRTQQEDSAVYLCASSLAAGGLSGNTIYFGEGSWLTVV.

This clone was recorded a few times. This chain connects TRBV5-1 to TRBJ2-7; tentatively, D is TRBD1 (5 bases). Germline CDR1 is SGHRS and CDR2 is YFSETQ. The germline V and J ends were trimmed by 1 base and 3 bases, with 8 bases remaining between them. The CDR3 is made up of 13 amino acids. The CDR3 DNA is TGCGCCAGCAGCTTGTCAGGGATCTACGAGCAGTACTTC. Translating gives CASSLSGIYEQYF.

The genes are TRBV19 and TRBJ2-2, with D maybe TRBD1 (8 bases). Germline V gene sequence: CDR1 LNHDA, CDR2 SQIVND (reference sequence). V was clipped by 8 bases and J by 5 bases, with 27 bases between them. The CDR3 consists of 18 residues. CDR3 sequence: CASLDERGGRGPTGELFF. CDR3 coding DNA: TGTGCCAGTCTAGATGAGAGGGGGGGCAGGGGGCCGACCGGGGAGCTGTTTTTT.

The gene calls are TRBV29-1 and TRBJ1-1, with D uncertain. CDR1 and CDR2 (germline): SQVTM, ANQGSEA. This CDR3 comprises 13 residues. Trimming shortened V by 2 bases and J by 0 bases, and 7 bases separated the two germline ends. In DNA form, the CDR3 reads TGCAGCGTTGAATCGCTACTGAACACTGAAGCTTTCTTT. It encodes CSVESLLNTEAFF. The full variable domain, in which reference TRBV29-1 and TRBJ1-1 provide the parts outside the CDR3, is SAVISQKPSRDICQRGTSLTIQCQVDSQVTMMFWYRQQPGQSLTLIATANQGSEATYESGFVIDKFPISRPNLTFSTLTVSNMSPEDSSIYLCSVESLLNTEAFFGQGTRLTVV.

The gene calls are TRBV15 and TRBJ2-6, with D unclear. From germline, CDR1 is LNHNV and CDR2 YYDKDF (reference sequence). The ends were cut back, 1 base at V and 2 bases at J, with 6 bases in the middle. This CDR3 contains 15 residues. The CDR3 region is CATSRVRAGANVLTF. For the CDR3, the DNA is TGTGCCACCAGCAGAGTTCGAGCTGGGGCCAACGTCCTGACTTTC.

The CDR3 loop reads CAWSVLGTANYGYTF. The CDR3 DNA follows: TGTGCCTGGAGTGTACTTGGGACAGCTAACTATGGCTACACCTTC. The V call is TRBV30, the J call TRBJ1-2, with 7 bases matching TRBD1. CDR3 length: 15 amino acids. Trimming removed 0 bases from V and 0 bases from J; junction bases left unmatched: 4. Germline V gives CDR1 GTSNPN, CDR2 SVGIG (reference sequence).

This chain joins TRBV2 and TRBJ2-1; TRBD2 matches at 10 bases. The junction had 9 bases not matched to a gene; V was cut back by 7 bases and J by 3 bases. This CDR3 has 16 amino acids. Germline assignment: CDR1 SNHLY and CDR2 FYNNEI. The CDR3 here is CASIDSSGSSYNEQFF. CDR3 DNA: TGTGCCAGCATTGACTCTAGCGGGAGTAGCTACAATGAGCAGTTCTTC.

The chain employs TRBV7-9 and TRBJ2-1; the match to TRBD2 covers 10 bases. Trimming at V came to 5 bases and at J to 9 bases, leaving 13 bases not matched to a gene. Per germline, CDR1 SEHNR and CDR2 FQNEAQ (reference sequence). There are 16 residues in the CDR3. The DNA for the CDR3 is TGTGCCAGCAGCCACCACTCTGGACTAGCGGAGGGTGAGCAGTTCTTC. It translates to CASSHHSGLAEGEQFF.

The sample holds one count of this clone. V is TRBV10-2 and J is TRBJ2-7; 9 nucleotides agree with TRBD2. Germline lookup yields CDR1 WSHSY and CDR2 SAAADI. This CDR3 is built from 15 residues. Losses at the gene ends were 3 bases for V and 2 bases for J; bases not matched to a gene: 5. The CDR3: CASSENGGRAYEQYF. DNA of the CDR3: TGCGCCAGCAGTGAAAACGGCGGGAGGGCCTACGAGCAGTACTTC.

The chain has TRBV4-3 and TRBJ1-2; the match to TRBD1 covers 7 bases. J lost 5 bases, V lost 4 bases, and 13 bases had no gene match. Per germline, CDR1 LGHNA and CDR2 YSLEER. This CDR3 comprises 16 residues. CDR3: CASSPSVWGTAYGYTF. CDR3 in DNA: TGCGCCAGCAGCCCCTCGGTCTGGGGGACAGCTTATGGCTACACCTTC.

The chain couples TRBV7-9 to TRBJ1-2; weak D call: TRBD1 (6 bases). Looked up from germline, CDR1 is SEHNR and CDR2 is FQNEAQ (reference sequence). With 4 bases removed from V and 7 bases from J, the gap between germline ends came to 10 bases. This CDR3 has 12 residues. CDR3 coding DNA: TGTGCCAGCAGCTCAGGGGTTGCTGGCTACACCTTC. Amino acid sequence: CASSSGVAGYTF.